Each of the 12 T cell receptor beta chains below was sequenced from the same sample in a study of blood T cell repertoires in COVID-19. Here immunoSEQ multiplex PCR was the method, and the copy in TCRdb shows in-frame clones only, minus some. The sample has approximately 75,000 clones, approximately 90% seen once. The sequencing input was peripheral blood. These receptors all stem from a human donor in a cohort sampled during active COVID-19.

The rearrangement joins TRBV6-5 to TRBJ2-2; weak D call: TRBD2 (5 bases). The length of the CDR3 is 12 residues. Trimming shortened V by 7 bases and J by 7 bases, and 10 bases separated the two germline ends. Germline values: CDR1 MNHEY, CDR2 SVGAGI. The CDR3 bases are TGTGCCAGCACGGGGTTAGGCGGGGAGCTGTTTTTT. This sequence encodes CASTGLGGELFF.

The chain combines TRBV7-8 with TRBJ2-5, with 7 bases lining up with TRBD1. Germline loops: CDR1 SGHVS, CDR2 FQNEAQ. CDR3 size: 14 residues. V lost 5 bases and J lost 5; bases outside the gene matches: 8. CDR3 in DNA: TGTGCCAGCAGCGGTGACAGGGAGCTCGAGACCCAGTACTTC. This sequence encodes CASSGDRELETQYF.

The V call is TRBV15, the J call TRBJ2-1, with D possibly matching TRBD1 (6 bases). Trimming cost V 10 bases and J 2 bases, with 18 bases left between them. Germline CDR1 and CDR2: LNHNV and YYDKDF (reference sequence). The CDR3 has 15 residues. The CDR3 reads CAISGGHSAYNEQFF. The CDR3 DNA reads TGTGCCATCAGTGGGGGACATTCGGCCTACAATGAGCAGTTCTTC.

CDR3 protein: CASTGGGSSYEQYF. The CDR3 DNA reads as TGTGCCAGCACCGGGGGGGGGAGCTCCTACGAGCAGTACTTC. The chain carries TRBV28 and TRBJ2-7; 8 bases agree with TRBD2. V dropped 7 bases and J dropped 0; count of bases not matched to a gene: 5. This CDR3 region has 14 residues. Germline CDR1 MDHEN, CDR2 SYDVKM.

This rearrangement joins TRBV7-9 to TRBJ2-1; D gene uncertain. Trimming pared 5 bases from V and 9 bases from J, leaving 11 bases between. The CDR3 length is 12 residues. Germline V CDR1 and CDR2: SEHNR, FQNEAQ (reference sequence). The CDR3 region is CASSLDGFEQFF. The CDR3 DNA reads as TGTGCCAGCAGCCTCGACGGGTTTGAGCAGTTCTTC.

The gene calls are TRBV7-2 and TRBJ2-5; TRBD2 matches 7 bases. With V trimmed by 3 bases and J by 7 bases, 5 bases remained unmatched. CDR1 SGHTA and CDR2 FQGNSA come from the germline V gene. The CDR3 spans 13 residues. This CDR3 reads CASSLGSGGTQYF. The CDR3 DNA follows: TGTGCCAGCAGCTTGGGCTCGGGGGGGACCCAGTACTTC.

The V call is TRBV28, the J call TRBJ1-2; 9 bases are shared with TRBD1. This CDR3 is built from 16 residues. Germline V gene sequence: CDR1 MDHEN, CDR2 SYDVKM. The ends lost 8 bases at V and 5 bases at J; junction bases unmatched: 15. CDR3 DNA: TGTGCCAGCTATTTTGAAGAGGAGACAGGGGGGTATGGCTACACCTTC. This encodes CASYFEEETGGYGYTF.

The chain has TRBV7-9 and TRBJ2-1, with D possibly matching TRBD2 (5 bases). V was shortened by 6 bases and J by 2 bases, with 17 bases between the two germline ends. This CDR3 contains 16 residues. The germline CDR1 and CDR2 sequences are SEHNR and FQNEAQ (reference sequence). The CDR3 spells CASRYGESRTYNEQFF. In DNA, the CDR3 is TGTGCCAGCAGGTATGGGGAGAGCCGGACCTACAATGAGCAGTTCTTC. Full variable domain (remainder filled in from reference TRBV7-9 and TRBJ2-1): DTGVSQNPRHKITKRGQNVTFRCDPISEHNRLYWYRQTLGQGPEFLTYFQNEAQLEKSRLLSDRFSAERPKGSFSTLEIQRTEQGDSAMYLCASRYGESRTYNEQFFGPGTRLTVL.

This rearrangement joins TRBV7-2 to TRBJ1-1; no clear D gene. This CDR3 is built from 14 residues. Germline V lookup: CDR1 SGHTA, CDR2 FQGNSA. V was shortened by 5 bases and J by 0 bases, with 10 bases between the two germline ends. The CDR3 loop reads CASSPEAMNTEAFF. The CDR3 DNA is TGTGCCAGCAGCCCCGAGGCCATGAACACTGAAGCTTTCTTT.

The rearrangement links TRBV10-3 to TRBJ1-2; 9 bases map to TRBD1. The CDR3 totals 16 residues. J was trimmed by 3 bases and V by 0 bases; bases with no gene match: 5. The V gene's germline CDR1 is ENHRY and CDR2 SYGVKD. The DNA for the CDR3 is TGTGCCATCAGTGAGTCTAGCGGGACAGGGTACTATGGCTACACCTTC. This codes for CAISESSGTGYYGYTF.

This chain uses TRBV7-9 with TRBJ1-1; D perhaps matches TRBD1 (6 bases). Germline assignment: CDR1 SEHNR and CDR2 FQNEAQ (reference sequence). Deletions cut 1 base from V and 1 base from J, with 13 bases between. CDR3 length equals 16 residues. The CDR3 spells CASSLELTGPNTEAFF. CDR3 sequence (DNA): TGTGCCAGCAGCTTAGAGTTGACAGGCCCGAACACTGAAGCTTTCTTT.

This chain links TRBV7-9 with TRBJ1-2; TRBD1 aligns across 7 bases. CDR1 is SEHNR, CDR2 FQNEAQ, per germline (reference sequence). The CDR3 consists of 14 residues. V gave up 6 bases and J gave up 4 bases; unmatched junction bases: 8. The CDR3 DNA reads TGTGCCAGCAGTAAGACAGGGTCGAGCTATGGCTACACCTTC. It is translated as CASSKTGSSYGYTF.